The T cell receptor beta chain described here comes from a study of blood T cell repertoires in COVID-19. The CDR3 has 15 residues. V dropped 4 bases and J dropped 4; count of bases not matched to a gene: 6. Germline V gene data show CDR1 as SGHTS and CDR2 as YDEGEE. Data came from immunoSEQ multiplex PCR; TCRdb stores just in-frame clones and leaves some out. The sample consists of 80,000 to 100,000 clones, 65% to 90% of them appearing once. The receptor was isolated from a woman aged 80 or older with active or convalescent COVID-19. This sequence joins TRBV5-8 and TRBJ2-1; 9 nucleotides agree with TRBD2. The sequenced sample was peripheral blood. Here the CDR3 reads CASSPESGGYNEQFF. CDR3 in DNA: TGTGCCAGCAGCCCGGAGAGCGGGGGGTACAATGAGCAGTTCTTC.